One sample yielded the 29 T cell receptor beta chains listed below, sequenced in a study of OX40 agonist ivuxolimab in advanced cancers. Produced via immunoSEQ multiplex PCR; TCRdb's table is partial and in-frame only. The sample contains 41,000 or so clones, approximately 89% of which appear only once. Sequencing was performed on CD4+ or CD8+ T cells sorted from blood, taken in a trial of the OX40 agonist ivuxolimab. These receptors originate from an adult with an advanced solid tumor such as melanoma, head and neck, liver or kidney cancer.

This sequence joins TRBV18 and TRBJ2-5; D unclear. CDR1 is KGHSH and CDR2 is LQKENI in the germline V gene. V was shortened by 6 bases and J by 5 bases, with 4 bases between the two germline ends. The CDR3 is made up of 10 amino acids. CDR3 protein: CASSGETQYF. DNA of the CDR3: TGTGCCAGCTCGGGTGAGACCCAGTACTTC. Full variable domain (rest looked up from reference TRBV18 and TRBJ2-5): NAGVMQNPRHLVRRRGQEARLRCSPMKGHSHVYWYRQLPEEGLKFMVYLQKENIIDESGMPKERFSAEFPKEGPSILRIQQVVRGDSAAYFCASSGETQYFGPGTRLLVL.

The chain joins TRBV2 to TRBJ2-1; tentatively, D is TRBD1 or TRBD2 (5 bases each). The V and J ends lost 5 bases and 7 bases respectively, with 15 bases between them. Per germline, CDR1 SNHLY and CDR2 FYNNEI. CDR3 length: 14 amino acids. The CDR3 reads CASSHEAWGNEQFF. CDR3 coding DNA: TGTGCCAGCAGTCATGAAGCCTGGGGGAATGAGCAGTTCTTC.

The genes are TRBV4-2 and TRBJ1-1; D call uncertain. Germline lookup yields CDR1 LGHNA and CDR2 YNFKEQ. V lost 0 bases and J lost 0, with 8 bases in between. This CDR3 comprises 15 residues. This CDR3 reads CASSQEVLMNTEAFF. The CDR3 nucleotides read TGTGCCAGCAGCCAAGAGGTGTTAATGAACACTGAAGCTTTCTTT.

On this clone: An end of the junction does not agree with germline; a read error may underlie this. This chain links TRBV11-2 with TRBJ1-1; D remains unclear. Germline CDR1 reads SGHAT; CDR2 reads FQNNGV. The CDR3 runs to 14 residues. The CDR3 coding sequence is TGTGCCGGCAGCTTAGTATCGGGGAACACTGAAGCTTTCTTT. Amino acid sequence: CAGSLVSGNTEAFF. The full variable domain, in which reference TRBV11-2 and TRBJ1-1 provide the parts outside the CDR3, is EAGVAQSPRYKIIEKRQSVAFWCNPISGHATLYWYQQILGQGPKLLIQFQNNGVVDDSQLPKDRFSAERLKGVDSTLKIQPAKLEDSAVYLCAGSLVSGNTEAFFGQGTRLTVV.

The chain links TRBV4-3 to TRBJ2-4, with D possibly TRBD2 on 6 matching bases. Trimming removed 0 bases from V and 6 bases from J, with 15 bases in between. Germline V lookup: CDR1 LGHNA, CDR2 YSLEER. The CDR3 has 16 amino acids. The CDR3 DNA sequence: TGCGCCAGCAGCCAAGATTTGGGACCAGCGGGAAACATTCAGTACTTC. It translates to CASSQDLGPAGNIQYF.

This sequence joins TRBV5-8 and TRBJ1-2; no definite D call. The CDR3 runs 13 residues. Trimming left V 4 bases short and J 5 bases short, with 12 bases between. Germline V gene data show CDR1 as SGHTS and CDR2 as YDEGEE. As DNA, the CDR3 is TGTGCCAGCAGCCTGACAAGGTCTTATGGCTACACCTTC. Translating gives CASSLTRSYGYTF.

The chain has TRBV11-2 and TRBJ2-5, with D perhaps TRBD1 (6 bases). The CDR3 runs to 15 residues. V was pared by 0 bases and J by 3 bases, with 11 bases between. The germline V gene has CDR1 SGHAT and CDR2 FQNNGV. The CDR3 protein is CASSLDRGSEETQYF. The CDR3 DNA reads TGTGCCAGCAGCTTAGATAGGGGGTCTGAAGAGACCCAGTACTTC.

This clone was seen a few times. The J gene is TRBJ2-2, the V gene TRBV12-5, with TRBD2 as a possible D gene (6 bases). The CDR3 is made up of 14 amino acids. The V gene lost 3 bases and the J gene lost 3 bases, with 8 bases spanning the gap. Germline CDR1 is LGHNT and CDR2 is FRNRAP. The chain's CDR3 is CASGLTGDTGELFF. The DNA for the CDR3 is TGTGCTAGTGGTTTAACGGGAGACACCGGGGAGCTGTTTTTT. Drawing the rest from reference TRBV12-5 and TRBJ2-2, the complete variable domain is DARVTQTPRHKVTEMGQEVTMRCQPILGHNTVFWYRQTMMQGLELLAYFRNRAPLDDSGMPKDRFSAEMPDATLATLKIQPSEPRDSAVYFCASGLTGDTGELFFGEGSRLTVL.

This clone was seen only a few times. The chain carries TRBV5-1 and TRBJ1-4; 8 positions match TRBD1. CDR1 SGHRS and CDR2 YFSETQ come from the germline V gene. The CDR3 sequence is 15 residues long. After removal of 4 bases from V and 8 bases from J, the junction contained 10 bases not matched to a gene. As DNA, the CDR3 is TGCGCCAGCAGCCCGGACGGACAGGGAGAGGAAAAACTGTTTTTT. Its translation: CASSPDGQGEEKLFF.

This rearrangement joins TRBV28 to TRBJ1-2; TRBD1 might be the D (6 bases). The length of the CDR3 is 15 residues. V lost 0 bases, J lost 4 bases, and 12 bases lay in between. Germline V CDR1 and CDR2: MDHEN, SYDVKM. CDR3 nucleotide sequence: TGTGCCAGCAGTTTATGGACAGGAGCTGGCTATGGCTACACCTTC. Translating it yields CASSLWTGAGYGYTF.

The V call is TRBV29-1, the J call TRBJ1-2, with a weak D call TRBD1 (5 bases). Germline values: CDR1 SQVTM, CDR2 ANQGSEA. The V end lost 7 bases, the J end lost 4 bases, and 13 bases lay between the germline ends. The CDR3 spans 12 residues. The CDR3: CSGLLGRYGYTF. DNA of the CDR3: TGCAGCGGTCTCCTGGGACGCTATGGCTACACCTTC.

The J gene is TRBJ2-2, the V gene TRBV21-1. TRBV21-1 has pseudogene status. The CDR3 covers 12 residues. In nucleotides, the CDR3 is TGTGCCAGCAGCAAAAGCACCGGGGAGCTGTTTTTT. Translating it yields CASSKSTGELFF.

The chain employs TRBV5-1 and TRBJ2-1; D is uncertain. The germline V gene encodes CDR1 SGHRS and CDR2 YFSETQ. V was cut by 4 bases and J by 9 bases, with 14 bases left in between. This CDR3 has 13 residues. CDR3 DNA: TGCGCCAGCAGCGGGCTCCTTGGTGGTGAGCAGTTCTTC. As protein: CASSGLLGGEQFF.

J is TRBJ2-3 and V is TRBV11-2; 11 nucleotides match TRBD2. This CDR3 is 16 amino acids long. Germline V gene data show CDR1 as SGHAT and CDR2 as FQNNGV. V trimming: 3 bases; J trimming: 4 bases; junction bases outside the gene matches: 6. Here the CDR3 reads CASSLLAGGSADTQYF. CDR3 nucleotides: TGTGCCAGCAGCTTGCTAGCGGGAGGTTCTGCAGATACGCAGTATTTT.

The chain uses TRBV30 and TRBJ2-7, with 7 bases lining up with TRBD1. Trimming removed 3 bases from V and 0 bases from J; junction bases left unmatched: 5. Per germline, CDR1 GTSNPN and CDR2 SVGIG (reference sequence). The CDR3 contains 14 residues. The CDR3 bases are TGTGCCTGGAGACTGGGACAGAACTCCTACGAGCAGTACTTC. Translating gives CAWRLGQNSYEQYF.

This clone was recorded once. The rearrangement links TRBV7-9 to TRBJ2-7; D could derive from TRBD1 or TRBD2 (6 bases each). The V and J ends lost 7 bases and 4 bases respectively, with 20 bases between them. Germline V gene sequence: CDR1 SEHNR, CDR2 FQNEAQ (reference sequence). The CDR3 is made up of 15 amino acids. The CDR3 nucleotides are TGTGCCAGCACGAGGGGGGCAGGGAAAAGATACGAGCAGTACTTC. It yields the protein CASTRGAGKRYEQYF. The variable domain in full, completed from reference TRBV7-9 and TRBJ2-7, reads DTGVSQNPRHKITKRGQNVTFRCDPISEHNRLYWYRQTLGQGPEFLTYFQNEAQLEKSRLLSDRFSAERPKGSFSTLEIQRTEQGDSAMYLCASTRGAGKRYEQYFGPGTRLTVT.

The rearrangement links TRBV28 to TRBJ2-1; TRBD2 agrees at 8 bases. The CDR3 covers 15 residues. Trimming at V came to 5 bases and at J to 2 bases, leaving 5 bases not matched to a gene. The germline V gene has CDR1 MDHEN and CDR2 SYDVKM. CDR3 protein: CASSPGTRTYNEQFF. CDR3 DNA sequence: TGTGCCAGCAGTCCGGGGACTAGGACCTACAATGAGCAGTTCTTC. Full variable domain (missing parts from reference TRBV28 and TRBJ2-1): DVKVTQSSRYLVKRTGEKVFLECVQDMDHENMFWYRQDPGLGLRLIYFSYDVKMKEKGDIPEGYSVSREKKERFSLILESASTNQTSMYLCASSPGTRTYNEQFFGPGTRLTVL.

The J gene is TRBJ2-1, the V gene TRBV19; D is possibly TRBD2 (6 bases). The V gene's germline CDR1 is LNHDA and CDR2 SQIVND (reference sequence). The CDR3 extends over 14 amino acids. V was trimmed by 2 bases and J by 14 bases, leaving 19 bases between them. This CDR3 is CASSITALASAKFF. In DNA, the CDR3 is TGTGCCAGTAGTATAACGGCCCTTGCTAGCGCTAAGTTCTTC.

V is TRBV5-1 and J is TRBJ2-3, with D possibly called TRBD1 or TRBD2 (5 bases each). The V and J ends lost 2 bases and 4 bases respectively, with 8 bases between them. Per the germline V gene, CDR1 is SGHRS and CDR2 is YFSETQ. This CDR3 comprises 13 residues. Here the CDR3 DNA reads TGCGCCAGCAGCTTACGAGGGGCAGATACGCAGTATTTT. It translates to CASSLRGADTQYF.

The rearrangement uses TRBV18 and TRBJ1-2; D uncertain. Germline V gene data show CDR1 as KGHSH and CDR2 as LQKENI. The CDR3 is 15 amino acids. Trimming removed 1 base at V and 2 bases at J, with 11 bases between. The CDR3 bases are TGTGCCAGCTCACCACGTTTGGACCTCAACTATGGCTACACCTTC. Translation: CASSPRLDLNYGYTF.

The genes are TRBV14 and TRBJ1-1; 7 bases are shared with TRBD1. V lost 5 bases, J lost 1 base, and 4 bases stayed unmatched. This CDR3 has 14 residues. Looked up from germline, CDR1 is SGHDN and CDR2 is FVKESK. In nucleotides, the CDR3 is TGTGCCAGCAGCTCGGGGACAGCGAACACTGAAGCTTTCTTT. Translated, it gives CASSSGTANTEAFF. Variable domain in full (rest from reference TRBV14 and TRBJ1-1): EAGVTQFPSHSVIEKGQTVTLRCDPISGHDNLYWYRRVMGKEIKFLLHFVKESKQDESGMPNNRFLAERTGGTYSTLKVQPAELEDSGVYFCASSSGTANTEAFFGQGTRLTVV.

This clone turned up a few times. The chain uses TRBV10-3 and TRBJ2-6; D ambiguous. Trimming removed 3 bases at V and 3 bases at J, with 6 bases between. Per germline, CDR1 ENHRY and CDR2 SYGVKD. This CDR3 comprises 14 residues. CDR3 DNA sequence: TGTGCCATCAGTGAAAGGGATGGGGCCAACGTCCTGACTTTC. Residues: CAISERDGANVLTF.

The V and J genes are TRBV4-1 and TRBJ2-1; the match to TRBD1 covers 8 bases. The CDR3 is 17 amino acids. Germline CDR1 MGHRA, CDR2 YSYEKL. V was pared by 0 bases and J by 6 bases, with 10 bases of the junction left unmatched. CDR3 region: CASSQEGSQGAFNEQFF. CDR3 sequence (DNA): TGCGCCAGCAGCCAAGAAGGATCGCAGGGGGCCTTCAATGAGCAGTTCTTC.

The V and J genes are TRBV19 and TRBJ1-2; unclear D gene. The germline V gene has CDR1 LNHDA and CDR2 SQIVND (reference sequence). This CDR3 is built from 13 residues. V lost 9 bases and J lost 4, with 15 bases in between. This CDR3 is CASLGEVGYGYTF. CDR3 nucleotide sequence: TGTGCCAGCCTGGGTGAGGTGGGCTATGGCTACACCTTC.

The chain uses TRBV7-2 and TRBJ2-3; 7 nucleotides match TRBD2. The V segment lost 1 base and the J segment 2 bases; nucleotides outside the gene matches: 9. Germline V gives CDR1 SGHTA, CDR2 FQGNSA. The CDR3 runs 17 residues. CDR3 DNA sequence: TGTGCCAGCAGCTTAGGCCCCGGGACTACCGTCACAGATACGCAGTATTTT. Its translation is CASSLGPGTTVTDTQYF.

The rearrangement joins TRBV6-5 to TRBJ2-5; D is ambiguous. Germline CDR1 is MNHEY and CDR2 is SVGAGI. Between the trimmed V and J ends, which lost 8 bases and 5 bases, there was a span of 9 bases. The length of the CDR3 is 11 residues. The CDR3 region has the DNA TGTGCCAGCGGGGTGGAGGAGACCCAGTACTTC. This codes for CASGVEETQYF.

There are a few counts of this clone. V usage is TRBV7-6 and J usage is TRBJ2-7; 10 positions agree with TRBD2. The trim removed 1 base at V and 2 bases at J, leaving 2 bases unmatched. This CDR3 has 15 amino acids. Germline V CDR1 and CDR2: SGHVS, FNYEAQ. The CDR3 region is CASSLVAGGTYEQYF. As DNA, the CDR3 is TGTGCCAGCAGCTTAGTAGCGGGAGGAACCTACGAGCAGTACTTC.

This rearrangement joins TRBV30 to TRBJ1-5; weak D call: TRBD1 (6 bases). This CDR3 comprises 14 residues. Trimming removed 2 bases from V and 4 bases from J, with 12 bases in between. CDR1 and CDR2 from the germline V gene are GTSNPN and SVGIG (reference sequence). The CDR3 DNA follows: TGTGCCTGGAGTATCGGACAGCCAAATCAGCCCCAGCATTTT. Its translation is CAWSIGQPNQPQHF.

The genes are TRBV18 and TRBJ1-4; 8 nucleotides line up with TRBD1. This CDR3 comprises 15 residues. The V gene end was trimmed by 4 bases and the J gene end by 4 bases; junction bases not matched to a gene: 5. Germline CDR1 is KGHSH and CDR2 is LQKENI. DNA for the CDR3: TGTGCCAGCTCACTGCAGGGGGCGGATAATGAAAAACTGTTTTTT. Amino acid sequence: CASSLQGADNEKLFF.